This T cell receptor (beta chain) originates from a study of cytomegalovirus exposure and HLA in healthy donors. Study findings and constraints: A later analysis linked 16,951 TCR beta sequences to HLA alleles at 0.05 false discovery rate. In a later analysis, most CMV-associated TCR beta chains appeared HLA-restricted. Follow-up analysis seemed to connect common viral pathogens with several of the most significant clusters identified.

Worth noting for this clone: Antigen unknown.

Germline V CDR1 and CDR2: LNHDA, SQIVND (reference sequence). CDR3 length: 13 amino acids. The V and J ends lost 9 bases and 2 bases, in that order; junction bases with no gene match: 1. Regarding donors, all were healthy bone marrow donors. Amplification used 60 Vbeta primers and 13 Jbeta primers. Only in-frame clones appear in the TCRdb table, and some are missing; sequencing was by immunoSEQ multiplex PCR. The table records nearly 95,000 clones, less than 65% of them present only once. The sequence came from a woman in her twenties or thirties in good health and CMV-seronegative. The gene calls are TRBV19 and TRBJ2-3, with 11 nucleotides matching TRBD1. The sequencing input was PBMCs. This CDR3 is CASGQGATDTQYF. CDR3 sequence (DNA): TGTGCCAGCGGACAGGGGGCCACAGATACGCAGTATTTT.